These 10 T cell receptor beta chains originate from one sample sequenced in a study of blood T cell repertoires in COVID-19. Profiling relied on immunoSEQ multiplex PCR, and the TCRdb table lists in-frame clones only, not all of them. Among 150,000 to 200,000 clones listed, 70% to 85% were seen once. The sample consisted of peripheral blood. Receptors originate from a woman aged 25 to 45 with acute or convalescent COVID-19.

The V and J genes are TRBV6-5 and TRBJ1-3; tentatively, D is TRBD1 (5 bases). This CDR3 is built from 14 residues. The ends were cut back, 2 bases at V and 2 bases at J, with 7 bases in the middle. Looked up from germline, CDR1 is MNHEY and CDR2 is SVGAGI. CDR3 loop: CASSYGTAGNTIYF. Here the CDR3 DNA reads TGTGCCAGCAGTTACGGGACTGCTGGAAACACCATATATTTT.

The rearrangement uses TRBV5-1 and TRBJ1-2, with D possibly being TRBD1 (5 bases). V gave up 0 bases and J gave up 6 bases, with 21 bases separating them. The germline gives CDR1 SGHRS, CDR2 YFSETQ. CDR3 length: 17 amino acids. The CDR3, as DNA: TGCGCCAGCAGCTTGGGGGGCAGGTTACAAGCCCCGGATGGCTACACCTTC. Protein product: CASSLGGRLQAPDGYTF.

Written as DNA, the CDR3 is TGTGCCAGCAGGCGGACAGGGAACTATGGCTACACCTTC. It encodes CASRRTGNYGYTF. The chain combines TRBV6-6 with TRBJ1-2; 8 bases match TRBD1. Germline assignment: CDR1 MNHNY and CDR2 SVGAGI (reference sequence). The J segment lost 2 bases and the V segment lost 6 bases, leaving 2 bases of the junction unmatched. CDR3 length: 13 residues.

This sequence joins TRBV7-6 and TRBJ2-1; TRBD1 aligns across 8 bases. The CDR3 has 17 residues. Germline-derived CDR1 and CDR2 are SGHVS and FNYEAQ. After removal of 1 base from V and 0 bases from J, the junction contained 5 bases not matched to a gene. The CDR3 loop is CASSLGGTGTSYNEQFF. In nucleotides, the CDR3 is TGTGCCAGCAGCTTAGGGGGGACAGGAACCTCCTACAATGAGCAGTTCTTC.

This chain links TRBV7-8 with TRBJ1-5; the D is unclear. Trimming removed 4 bases at V and 4 bases at J, with 20 bases between. Germline V gives CDR1 SGHVS, CDR2 FQNEAQ. This CDR3 region has 17 residues. The CDR3: CASSSRREQSHNQPQHF. Written as DNA, the CDR3 is TGTGCCAGCAGCTCACGGCGGGAACAGTCCCATAATCAGCCCCAGCATTTT.

This clone has more than one count but fewer than ten. This CDR3 reads CASSLHPPGGTEAFF. Written as DNA, the CDR3 is TGCGCCAGCAGCTTGCATCCGCCGGGGGGAACTGAAGCTTTCTTT. The chain joins TRBV5-1 to TRBJ1-1, with TRBD1 as a possible D gene (5 bases). The CDR3 is 15 amino acids. V was clipped by 1 base and J by 5 bases, with 15 bases between them. Per germline, CDR1 SGHRS and CDR2 YFSETQ.

The V call is TRBV10-1, the J call TRBJ2-1; a weak D match, TRBD2 (6 bases). Germline V gene sequence: CDR1 WNHNN, CDR2 SYGVQD (reference sequence). Deletions cut 0 bases from V and 4 bases from J, with 10 bases between. The CDR3 spans 15 residues. The CDR3 DNA is TGCGCCAGCAGTGAGTCGACGGGACTGTACAATGAGCAGTTCTTC. This sequence encodes CASSESTGLYNEQFF.

This clone occurred a few times. J is TRBJ1-6 and V is TRBV16; TRBD1 agrees at 8 bases. CDR1 KGHSY and CDR2 FQNENV come from the germline V gene. The CDR3 contains 15 residues. V lost 4 bases, J lost 6 bases, and 5 bases stayed unmatched. The CDR3 DNA reads as TGTGCCAGCAGCCCCCCAGGACAGGGTAATTCACCCCTCCACTTT. Translation gives CASSPPGQGNSPLHF.

This chain uses TRBV27 with TRBJ2-2, with 8 bases aligning to TRBD1. This CDR3 region has 15 residues. Trimming cost V 8 bases and J 4 bases; bases outside gene matches: 9. In germline, CDR1 is MNHEY, CDR2 SMNVEV (reference sequence). Here the CDR3 reads CASERTGKGTGELFF. The CDR3 DNA is TGTGCCAGCGAAAGGACAGGGAAGGGCACCGGGGAGCTGTTTTTT.

This chain joins TRBV6-5 and TRBJ1-1, with TRBD1 matching over 9 bases. Germline assignment: CDR1 MNHEY and CDR2 SVGAGI. With 6 bases clipped from V and 4 bases from J, the junction kept 9 bases outside the gene matches. The CDR3 consists of 15 residues. The CDR3 DNA is TGTGCCAGCAGCAACAAACAGGGGGCTCGCACTGAAGCTTTCTTT. Translated: CASSNKQGARTEAFF.